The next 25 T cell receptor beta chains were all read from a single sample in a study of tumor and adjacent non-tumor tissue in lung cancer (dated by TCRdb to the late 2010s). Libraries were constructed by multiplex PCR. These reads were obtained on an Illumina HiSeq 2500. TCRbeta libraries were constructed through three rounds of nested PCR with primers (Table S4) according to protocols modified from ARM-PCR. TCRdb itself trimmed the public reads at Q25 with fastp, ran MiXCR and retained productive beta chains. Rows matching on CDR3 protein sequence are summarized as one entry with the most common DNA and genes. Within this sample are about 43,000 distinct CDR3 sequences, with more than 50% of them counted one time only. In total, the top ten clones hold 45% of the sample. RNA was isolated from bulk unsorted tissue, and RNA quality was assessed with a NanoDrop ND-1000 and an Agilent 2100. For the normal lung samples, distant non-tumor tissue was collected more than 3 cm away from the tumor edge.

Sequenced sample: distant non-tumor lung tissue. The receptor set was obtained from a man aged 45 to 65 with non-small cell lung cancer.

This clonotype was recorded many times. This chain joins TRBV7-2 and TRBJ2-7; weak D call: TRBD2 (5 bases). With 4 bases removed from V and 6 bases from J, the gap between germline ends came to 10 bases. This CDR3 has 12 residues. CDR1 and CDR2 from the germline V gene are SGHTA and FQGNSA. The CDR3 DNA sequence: TGTGCCAGCAGCTCCCTCGGGGTCGAGCAGTACTTC. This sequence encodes CASSSLGVEQYF.

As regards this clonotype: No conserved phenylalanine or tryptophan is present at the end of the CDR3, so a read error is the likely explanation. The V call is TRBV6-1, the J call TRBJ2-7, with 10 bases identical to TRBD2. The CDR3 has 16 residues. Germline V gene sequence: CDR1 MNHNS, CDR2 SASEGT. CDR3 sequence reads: CAISDRLAGHYYEQYY. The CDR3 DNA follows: TGTGCCATCAGTGATCGACTAGCGGGCCATTACTACGAGCAGTACTAC.

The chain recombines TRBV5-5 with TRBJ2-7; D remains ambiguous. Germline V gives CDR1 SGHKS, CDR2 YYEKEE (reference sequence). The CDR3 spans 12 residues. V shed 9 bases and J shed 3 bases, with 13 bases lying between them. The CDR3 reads CAINLVGYEQYF. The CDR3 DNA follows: TGTGCCATCAACTTGGTGGGCTACGAGCAGTACTTC.

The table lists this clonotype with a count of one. The CDR3 nucleotides read TGTGCCAGCAGCTATCGCGGCGTGGGAGGTTACAATGAGCAGTTCTTC. This codes for CASSYRGVGGYNEQFF. The V and J genes are TRBV4-2 and TRBJ2-1, with D possibly matching TRBD2 (6 bases). The germline V and J ends were trimmed by 5 bases and 4 bases, with 18 bases remaining between them. The CDR3 extends over 16 amino acids. The germline V gene has CDR1 LGHNA and CDR2 YNFKEQ.

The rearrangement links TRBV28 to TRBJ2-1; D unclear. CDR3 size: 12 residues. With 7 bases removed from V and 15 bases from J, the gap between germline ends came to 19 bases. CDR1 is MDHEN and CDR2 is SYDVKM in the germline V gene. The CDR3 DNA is TGTGCCAGCACAACCGGAAACCGTGAAAGGTTCTTC. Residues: CASTTGNRERFF.

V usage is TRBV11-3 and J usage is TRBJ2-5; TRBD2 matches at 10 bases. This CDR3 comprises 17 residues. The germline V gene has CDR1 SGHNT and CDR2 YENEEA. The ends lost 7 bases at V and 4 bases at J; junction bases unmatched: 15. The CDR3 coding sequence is TGTGCCAGCAACTTGTCCTCCGGGACTAGCGTATTAGAGACCCAGTACTTC. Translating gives CASNLSSGTSVLETQYF.

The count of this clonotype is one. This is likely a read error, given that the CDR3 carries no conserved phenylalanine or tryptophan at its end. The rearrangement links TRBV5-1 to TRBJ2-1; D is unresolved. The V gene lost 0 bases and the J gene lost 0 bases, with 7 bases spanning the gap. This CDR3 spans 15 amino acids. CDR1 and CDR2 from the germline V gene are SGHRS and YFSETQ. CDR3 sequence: CASSLGTGSYNEQFI. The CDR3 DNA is TGCGCCAGCAGCTTGGGGACGGGCTCCTACAATGAGCAGTTCATC.

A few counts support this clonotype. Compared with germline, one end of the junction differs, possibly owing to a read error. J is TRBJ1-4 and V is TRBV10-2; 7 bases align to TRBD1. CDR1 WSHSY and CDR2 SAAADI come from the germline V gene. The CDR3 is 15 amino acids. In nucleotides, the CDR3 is TGCGCCAGCAGCCAGACAGGGAGGTCGAATGAAAAACTGTATTTT. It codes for CASSQTGRSNEKLYF.

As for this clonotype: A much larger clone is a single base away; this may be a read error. The DNA for the CDR3 is TGTACCAGCAGTGAACAGAGGGGTTTGCTGGACGAGCAGTACTTC. This gives the protein CTSSEQRGLLDEQYF. V and J are TRBV6-1 and TRBJ2-7, with D possibly being TRBD1 or TRBD2 (5 bases each). CDR1 and CDR2 from the germline V gene are MNHNS and SASEGT. The CDR3 sequence is 15 residues long.

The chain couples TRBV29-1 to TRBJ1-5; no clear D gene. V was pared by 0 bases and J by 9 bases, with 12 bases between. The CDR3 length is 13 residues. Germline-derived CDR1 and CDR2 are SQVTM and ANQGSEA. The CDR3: CSVEDDGKGPQHF. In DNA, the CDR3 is TGCAGCGTTGAAGACGACGGCAAGGGGCCCCAGCATTTT. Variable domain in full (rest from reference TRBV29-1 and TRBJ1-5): SAVISQKPSRDICQRGTSLTIQCQVDSQVTMMFWYRQQPGQSLTLIATANQGSEATYESGFVIDKFPISRPNLTFSTLTVSNMSPEDSSIYLCSVEDDGKGPQHFGDGTRLSIL.

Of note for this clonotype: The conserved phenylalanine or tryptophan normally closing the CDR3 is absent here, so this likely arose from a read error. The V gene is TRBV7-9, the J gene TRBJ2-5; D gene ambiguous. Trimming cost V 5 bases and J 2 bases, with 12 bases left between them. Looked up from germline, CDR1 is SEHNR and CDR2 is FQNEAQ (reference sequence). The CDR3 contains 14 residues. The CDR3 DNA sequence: TGTGCCAGCAGCCCCCTAACGGAGCAAGAGACCCAGTACCTC. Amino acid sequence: CASSPLTEQETQYL.

The CDR3 sequence: CATQSNIATEAFF. CDR3 DNA: TGTGCCACCCAGTCGAATATAGCCACTGAAGCTTTCTTT. The gene calls are TRBV12-3 or TRBV12-4 and TRBJ1-1, with D unresolved. The V and J ends lost 10 bases and 4 bases respectively, with 16 bases between them. This CDR3 spans 13 amino acids.

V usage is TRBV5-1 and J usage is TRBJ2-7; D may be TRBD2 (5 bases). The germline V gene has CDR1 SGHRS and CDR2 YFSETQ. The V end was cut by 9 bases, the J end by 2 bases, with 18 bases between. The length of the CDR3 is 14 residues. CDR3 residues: CATSLIVSPYEQYF. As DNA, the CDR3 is TGCGCCACTAGCTTGATAGTATCTCCCTACGAGCAGTACTTC. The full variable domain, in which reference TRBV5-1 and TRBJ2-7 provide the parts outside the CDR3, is KAGVTQTPRYLIKTRGQQVTLSCSPISGHRSVSWYQQTPGQGLQFLFEYFSETQRNKGNFPGRFSGRQFSNSRSEMNVSTLELGDSALYLCATSLIVSPYEQYFGPGTRLTVT.

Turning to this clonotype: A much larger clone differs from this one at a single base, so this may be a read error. CDR3 region: CASSLVEGIHNEQFF. The CDR3 nucleotides are TGTGCCAGCAGCTTGGTAGAGGGTATCCACAATGAGCAGTTCTTC. The genes are TRBV5-4 and TRBJ2-1; tentative D call: TRBD2 (5 bases). Germline values: CDR1 SGHNT, CDR2 YYREEE (reference sequence). Trimming pared 0 bases from V and 5 bases from J, leaving 12 bases between. This CDR3 has 15 residues.

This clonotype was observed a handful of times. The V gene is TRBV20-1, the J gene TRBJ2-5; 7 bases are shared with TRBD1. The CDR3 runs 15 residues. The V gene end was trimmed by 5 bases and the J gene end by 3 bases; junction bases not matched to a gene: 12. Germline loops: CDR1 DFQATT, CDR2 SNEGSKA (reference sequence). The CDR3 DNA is TGCAGTGCTCCTGGGGTAGGGGGCTCCAAAGAGACCCAGTACTTC. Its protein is CSAPGVGGSKETQYF.

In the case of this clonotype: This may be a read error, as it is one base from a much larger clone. The CDR3 region has the DNA TGTGCCAGCAACTTGGGGCTAGGTAACCCCGGGGAGCTGTTTTTT. This gives the protein CASNLGLGNPGELFF. J is TRBJ2-2 and V is TRBV5-6, with D tentatively TRBD1 (5 bases). Germline CDR1 is SGHDT and CDR2 is YYEEEE. The CDR3 has 15 amino acids.

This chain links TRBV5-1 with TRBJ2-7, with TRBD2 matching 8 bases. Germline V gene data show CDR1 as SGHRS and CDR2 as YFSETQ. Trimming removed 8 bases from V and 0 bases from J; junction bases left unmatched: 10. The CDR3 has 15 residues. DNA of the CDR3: TGCGCCAGGAGCAGGCTGGGGACTAGCTCCTACGAGCAGTACTTC. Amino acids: CARSRLGTSSYEQYF.

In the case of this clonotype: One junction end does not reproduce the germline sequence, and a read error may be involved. CDR3 amino acids: CAISESQDYNEQSF. CDR3 nucleotides: TGTGCCATCAGTGAGTCTCAGGACTACAATGAGCAGTCCTTC. The rearrangement links TRBV10-3 to TRBJ2-1, with a tentative D call TRBD2 (6 bases). In germline, CDR1 is ENHRY, CDR2 SYGVKD. The CDR3 has 14 residues.

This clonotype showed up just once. CDR3 loop: CASSALTGGAGVEADTQYF. The DNA of the CDR3 is TGTGCCAGCAGTGCACTAACGGGTGGCGCCGGCGTGGAAGCCGATACGCAGTATTTT. This sequence joins TRBV6-2 or TRBV6-3 and TRBJ2-3, with D hard to call. The CDR3 contains 19 residues. Trimming took off 5 bases at V and 6 bases at J, with 30 bases between the two ends. Germline V gene sequence: CDR1 MNHEY, CDR2 SVGEGT.

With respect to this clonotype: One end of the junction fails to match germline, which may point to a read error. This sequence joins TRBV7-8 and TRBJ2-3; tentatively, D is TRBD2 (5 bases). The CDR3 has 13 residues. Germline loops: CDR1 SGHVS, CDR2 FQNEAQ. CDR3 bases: TGTGCCAGCCTCCTGGAGGTGGCAGATACACAGTATTTT. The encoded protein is CASLLEVADTQYF. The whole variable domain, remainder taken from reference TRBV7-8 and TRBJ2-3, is GAGVSQSPRYKVAKRGQDVALRCDPISGHVSLFWYQQALGQGPEFLTYFQNEAQLDKSGLPSDRFFAERPEGSVSTLKIQRTQQEDSAVYLCASLLEVADTQYFGPGTRLTVL.

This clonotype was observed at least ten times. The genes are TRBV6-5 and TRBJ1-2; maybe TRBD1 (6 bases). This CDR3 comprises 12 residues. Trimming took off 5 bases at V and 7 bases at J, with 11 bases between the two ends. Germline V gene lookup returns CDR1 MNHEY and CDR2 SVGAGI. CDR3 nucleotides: TGTGCCAGCAGTCGAGGGGGTCTTGGCTACACCTTC. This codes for CASSRGGLGYTF.

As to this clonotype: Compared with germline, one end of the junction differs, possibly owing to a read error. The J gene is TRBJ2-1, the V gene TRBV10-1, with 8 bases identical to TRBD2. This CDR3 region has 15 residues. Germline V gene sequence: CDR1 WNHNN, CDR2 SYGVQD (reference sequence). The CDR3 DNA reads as TGCGCCAGCAGCCACGTCGGGGGGGGGTTTAATGAGCAGCTCTTC. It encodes CASSHVGGGFNEQLF.

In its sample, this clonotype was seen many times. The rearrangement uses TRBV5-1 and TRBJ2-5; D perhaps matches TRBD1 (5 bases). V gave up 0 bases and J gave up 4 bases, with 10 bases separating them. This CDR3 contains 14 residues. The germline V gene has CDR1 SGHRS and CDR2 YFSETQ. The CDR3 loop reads CASSLDRQGETQYF. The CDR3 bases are TGCGCCAGCAGCTTGGACCGTCAGGGAGAGACCCAGTACTTC.

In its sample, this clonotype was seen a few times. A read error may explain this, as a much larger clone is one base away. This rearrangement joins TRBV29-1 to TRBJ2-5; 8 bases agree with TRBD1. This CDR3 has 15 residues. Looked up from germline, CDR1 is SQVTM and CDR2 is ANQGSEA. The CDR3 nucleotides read TGCAGCGTTGAGCCTGGACAGGGCCCCCAAGAGACCCGGTACTTC. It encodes CSVEPGQGPQETRYF.

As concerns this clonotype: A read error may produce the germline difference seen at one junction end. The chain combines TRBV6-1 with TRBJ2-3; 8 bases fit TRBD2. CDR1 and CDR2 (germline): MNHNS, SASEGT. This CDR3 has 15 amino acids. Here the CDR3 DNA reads TGTACCAGCAGTGAACTAGCGGAGGGCCGGGATACGCAGTATTTT. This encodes CTSSELAEGRDTQYF.